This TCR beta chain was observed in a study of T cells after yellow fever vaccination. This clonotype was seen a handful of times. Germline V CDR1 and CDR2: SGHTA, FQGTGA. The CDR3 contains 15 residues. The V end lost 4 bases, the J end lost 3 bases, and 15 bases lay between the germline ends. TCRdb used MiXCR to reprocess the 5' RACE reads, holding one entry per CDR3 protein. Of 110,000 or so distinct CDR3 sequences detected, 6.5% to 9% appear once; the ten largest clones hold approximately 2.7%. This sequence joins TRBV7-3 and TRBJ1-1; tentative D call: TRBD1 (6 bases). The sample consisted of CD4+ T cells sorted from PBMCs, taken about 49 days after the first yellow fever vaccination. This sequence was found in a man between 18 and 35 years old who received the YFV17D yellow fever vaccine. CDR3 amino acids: CASSSDGGFDTEAFF. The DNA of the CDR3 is TGTGCCAGCAGCTCCGATGGGGGCTTCGACACTGAAGCTTTCTTT.